Detailed here is one T cell receptor beta chain. This specimen belongs to a study of control samples from healthy donors and cancer patients. The CDR3 covers 16 residues. Trimming removed 6 bases from V and 0 bases from J, with 17 bases in between. CDR1 MGHDK and CDR2 SYGVNS come from the germline V gene. The table came from immunoSEQ multiplex PCR; TCRdb's copy has only in-frame clones and leaves some out. The sample lists some 100,000 clones; around three quarters were seen once. The specimen sequenced was blood. The rearrangement joins TRBV25-1 to TRBJ1-1, with D maybe TRBD1 (6 bases). The clonotype comes from a woman aged 30 to 39 in good health. Written as DNA, the CDR3 is TGTGCCAGCAGGTCAGGAGGGGGTGGCATGAACACTGAAGCTTTCTTT. As protein: CASRSGGGGMNTEAFF.